The T cell receptor beta chain under discussion was sequenced for a study of blood T cell repertoires in COVID-19. Original handling: How many nucleated cells were present was estimated from reference gene primer amplification. Profiled with immunoSEQ multiplex PCR; TCRdb holds only in-frame clones, not every one. The V and J calls and clone size were taken over from that table, and D and trimming were inferred from the DNA. The sample yields approximately 380,000 clones, just over 90% seen once. This study enrolled people aged 18 to 89 from about 26 US geographic areas. Germline lookup yields CDR1 LGHDT and CDR2 YNNKEL (reference sequence). The CDR3 extends over 15 amino acids. V gave up 4 bases and J gave up 8 bases; unmatched junction bases: 9.

V is TRBV3-1 (or the pseudogene TRBV3-2) and J is TRBJ2-1; 9 bases agree with TRBD1. The clonotype comes from a woman aged 35 to 49 who had been exposed to COVID-19. Sequences were obtained from PBMCs or T cells enriched from blood (not recorded which). The CDR3 DNA follows: TGTGCCAGCAGCCGATGGACAGGGGCTGGGGATGAGCAGTTCTTC. It translates to CASSRWTGAGDEQFF.